The clone carrying this T cell receptor beta chain was recorded many times. What it binds is not known. The data were taken from a study of Graves' ophthalmopathy and Graves' hyperthyroidism. Germline lookup yields CDR1 SEHNR and CDR2 FQNEAQ (reference sequence). The CDR3 runs 13 residues. With 5 bases removed from V and 8 bases from J, the gap between germline ends came to 12 bases. Ophthalmopathy donors showed moderate-to-severe activity, CAS ≥3, NOSPECS ≥4 and a duration under 3 months. The PBMCs had their origin in around 9.1 ml of fresh peripheral blood. Findings and limits, study-wide: This model predicted ophthalmopathy progression (sensitivity approximately 68%, specificity 72% to 80%). Most expanded clonotypes in thyroid above 0.001 frequency also showed up in blood.

RNA transcripts provided the template for amplifying TCR beta CDR3 regions. Second-round multiplex PCR came after a first-round RT-PCR that employed HTBI primers. TCRdb ran MiXCR on the multiplex PCR reads and lists one entry per CDR3 protein. The sample yields a few hundred thousand distinct CDR3 sequences, about a sixth seen once. This receptor was obtained from a woman between 18 and 29 years old with Graves' ophthalmopathy. The rearrangement joins TRBV7-9 to TRBJ1-4; no clear D gene. The source material was peripheral blood. CDR3 protein: CASSVEVLEKLFF. As DNA, the CDR3 is TGTGCCAGCAGCGTAGAAGTTCTCGAAAAACTGTTTTTT. Full variable domain (rest looked up from reference TRBV7-9 and TRBJ1-4): DTGVSQNPRHKITKRGQNVTFRCDPISEHNRLYWYRQTLGQGPEFLTYFQNEAQLEKSRLLSDRFSAERPKGSFSTLEIQRTEQGDSAMYLCASSVEVLEKLFFGSGTQLSVL.